This TCR beta chain is from a study of T cells after yellow fever vaccination. V was shortened by 4 bases and J by 7 bases, with 5 bases between the two germline ends. CDR3 size: 11 residues. CDR1 SGHTA and CDR2 FQGTGA come from the germline V gene. This clonotype showed up many times. MiXCR, run by TCRdb on the 5' RACE reads, gives a single entry per CDR3 protein. There are some 500,000 distinct CDR3 sequences in the sample; approximately 12% occur only once, and over 12% lies in the top ten. This receptor was taken from a man in his thirties or forties who received the YFV17D yellow fever vaccine. The source was PBMCs, collected on the day of the yellow fever booster vaccination. The chain is built from TRBV7-3 and TRBJ2-1, with D unclear. CDR3: CASSSGNEQFF. Written as DNA, the CDR3 is TGTGCCAGCAGCTCTGGGAATGAGCAGTTCTTC.